This TCR beta chain emerged from a study of cytomegalovirus exposure and HLA in healthy donors. Across the whole study: The Caucasian-associated ancestry cluster held roughly 78% of roughly 400 genotyped donors.

The PCR was carried out with 60 Vbeta primers and 13 Jbeta primers. Only in-frame clones appear in the TCRdb table, and some are missing; sequencing was by immunoSEQ multiplex PCR. Among roughly 150,000 clones listed, approximately 84% were seen once. This clone came up a few times. J gave up 9 bases and V 0 bases, and 5 bases lay outside the gene matches. The CDR3 totals 15 residues. Germline CDR1 is SGHRS and CDR2 is YFSETQ. The rearrangement links TRBV5-1 to TRBJ2-1; 11 nucleotides align to TRBD2. The clonotype was recovered from a man between 25 and 39 years old in good health and CMV-seronegative. Sequencing was performed on PBMCs. CDR3 in amino acids: CASSLGSGGAGEQFF. In nucleotides, the CDR3 is TGCGCCAGCAGCTTGGGTAGCGGGGGGGCAGGTGAGCAGTTCTTC.